Listed here is a single T cell receptor beta chain. The antigen remains unidentified. The sample originates from a study of somatic mutations in cytotoxic T cells in rheumatoid arthritis. V lost 2 bases and J 0 bases, leaving 6 bases between the germline ends. This CDR3 comprises 13 residues. The germline gives CDR1 SGHNT, CDR2 YYREEE (reference sequence). Female donors made up about three fifths of the healthy controls, blood donors whose median age was about 60 years (range about 20-80). Positively selected by magnetic beads, CD4+ and CD8+ cells were purity-checked by flow cytometry. Libraries were prepared by immunoSEQ multiplex PCR; TCRdb keeps only in-frame clonotypes and omits some of them. The sample includes about 25,000 clones, about 81% of them seen just once. General study points: For about an eighth of the roughly 60 patients, a single CD8+ clone accounted for more than 20% of CD8+ cells. Significant differences in CD8+ T-cell clonality were not found between rheumatoid arthritis patients and healthy controls (age-matched).

Material for sequencing was CD8+ T cells sorted from blood. The TCR was taken from a man between 45 and 60 years old in good health. The chain employs TRBV5-4 and TRBJ2-7; tentatively, D is TRBD1 or TRBD2 (5 bases each). For the CDR3, the DNA is TGTGCCAGCAGCTTCGGGGCCTCCTACGAGCAGTACTTC. As protein: CASSFGASYEQYF. Based on the CDR3 plus reference TRBV5-4 and TRBJ2-7, the full variable domain is ETGVTQSPTHLIKTRGQQVTLRCSSQSGHNTVSWYQQALGQGPQFIFQYYREEENGRGNFPPRFSGLQFPNYSSELNVNALELDDSALYLCASSFGASYEQYFGPGTRLTVT.